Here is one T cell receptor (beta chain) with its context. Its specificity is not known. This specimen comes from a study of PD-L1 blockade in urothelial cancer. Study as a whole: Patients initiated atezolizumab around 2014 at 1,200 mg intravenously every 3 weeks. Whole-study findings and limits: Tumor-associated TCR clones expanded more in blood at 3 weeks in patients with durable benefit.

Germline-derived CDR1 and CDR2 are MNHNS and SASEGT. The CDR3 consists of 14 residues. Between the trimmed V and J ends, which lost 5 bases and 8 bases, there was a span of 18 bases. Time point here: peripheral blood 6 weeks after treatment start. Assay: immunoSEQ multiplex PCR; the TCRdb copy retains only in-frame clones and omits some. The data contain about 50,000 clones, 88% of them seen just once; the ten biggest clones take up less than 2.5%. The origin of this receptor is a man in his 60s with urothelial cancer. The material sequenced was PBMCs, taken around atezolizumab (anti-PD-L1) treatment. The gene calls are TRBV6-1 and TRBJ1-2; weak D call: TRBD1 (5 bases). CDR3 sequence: CASSFLGAQGGYTF. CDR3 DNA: TGTGCCAGCAGTTTCTTAGGGGCCCAAGGGGGCTACACCTTC.